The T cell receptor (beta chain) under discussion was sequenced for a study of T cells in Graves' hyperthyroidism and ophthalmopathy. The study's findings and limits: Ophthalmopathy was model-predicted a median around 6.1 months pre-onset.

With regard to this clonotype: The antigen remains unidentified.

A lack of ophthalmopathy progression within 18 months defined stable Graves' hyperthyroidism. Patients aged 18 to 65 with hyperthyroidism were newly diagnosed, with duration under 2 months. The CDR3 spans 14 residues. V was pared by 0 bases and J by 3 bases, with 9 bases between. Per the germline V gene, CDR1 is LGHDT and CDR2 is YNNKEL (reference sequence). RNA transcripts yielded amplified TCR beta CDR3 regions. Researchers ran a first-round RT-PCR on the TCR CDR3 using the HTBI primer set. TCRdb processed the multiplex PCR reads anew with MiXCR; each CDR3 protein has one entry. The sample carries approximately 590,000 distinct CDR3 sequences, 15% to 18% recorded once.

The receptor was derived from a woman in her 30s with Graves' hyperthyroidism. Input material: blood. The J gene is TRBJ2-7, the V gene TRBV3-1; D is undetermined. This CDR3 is CASSQDSDDYEQYF. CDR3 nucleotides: TGTGCCAGCAGCCAAGATTCCGACGACTACGAGCAGTACTTC.